The 20 T cell receptor beta chains presented below share a single source sample, sequenced in a study of beta chain features in type 1 diabetes. Findings of the study overall: TCRB CDR3 length was moderately but significantly reduced in all four CD4+ subsets of Type 1 diabetes patients.

These TCRs' antigens remain unknown. The whole isolated RNA underwent reverse transcription, so sequencing captured expressed TCRB transcripts. The protocol was immunoSEQ multiplex PCR, while the TCRdb copy is restricted to in-frame clones and leaves out a portion. Of 500,000 to 650,000 clones in the sample, roughly an eighth were seen once. Sequencing used naive CD4+ T cells from blood. All receptors derive from a young man with type 1 diabetes.

This clone has just a few counts. The chain couples TRBV9 to TRBJ1-2; D might be TRBD1 (6 bases). Between the trimmed V and J ends, which lost 4 bases and 6 bases, there was a span of 16 bases. Germline V gives CDR1 SGDLS, CDR2 YYNGEE. The CDR3 extends over 14 amino acids. CDR3 DNA sequence: TGTGCCAGCAGCCCCGCCTGGGGGCGAAATGGCTACACCTTC. Protein product: CASSPAWGRNGYTF.

The chain links TRBV11-2 to TRBJ2-5; D not resolved. V lost 1 base, J lost 2 bases, and 8 bases lay in between. CDR1 is SGHAT and CDR2 is FQNNGV in the germline V gene. The CDR3 spans 14 residues. CDR3 residues: CASSLGQEQETQYF. In DNA, the CDR3 is TGTGCCAGCAGCTTAGGCCAGGAGCAAGAGACCCAGTACTTC.

In its sample, this clone was seen a few times. The chain employs TRBV5-1 and TRBJ2-7; no definite D call. The germline V and J ends were trimmed by 1 base and 0 bases, with 8 bases remaining between them. This CDR3 has 14 amino acids. CDR1 and CDR2 (germline): SGHRS, YFSETQ. The CDR3 DNA is TGCGCCAGCAGCTTGTCAGGTATCTCCTACGAGCAGTACTTC. Its protein is CASSLSGISYEQYF. Together with reference TRBV5-1 and TRBJ2-7, the CDR3 gives the full variable domain: KAGVTQTPRYLIKTRGQQVTLSCSPISGHRSVSWYQQTPGQGLQFLFEYFSETQRNKGNFPGRFSGRQFSNSRSEMNVSTLELGDSALYLCASSLSGISYEQYFGPGTRLTVT.

This clone has more than one count but fewer than ten. The DNA for the CDR3 is TGTGCCAGTAGTATAAGGCCGGGAGGGCATGAGCAGTTCTTC. Amino acid sequence: CASSIRPGGHEQFF. The rearrangement joins TRBV19 to TRBJ2-1, with TRBD2 identical over 8 bases. This CDR3 region has 14 residues. From germline, CDR1 is LNHDA and CDR2 SQIVND (reference sequence). V shed 2 bases, J shed 8 bases, and the junction held 5 bases outside the gene matches.

V is TRBV4-2 and J is TRBJ2-3; D not certain. This CDR3 is built from 15 residues. Germline loops: CDR1 LGHNA, CDR2 YNFKEQ. Trimming pared 0 bases from V and 4 bases from J, leaving 11 bases between. DNA of the CDR3: TGTGCCAGCAGCCAAGATCGAGGCAGTGCAGATACGCAGTATTTT. It encodes CASSQDRGSADTQYF.

This clone occurred a few times. The chain recombines TRBV5-4 with TRBJ2-7, with D possibly TRBD1 on 5 matching bases. This CDR3 is built from 14 residues. Germline V CDR1 and CDR2: SGHNT, YYREEE (reference sequence). Trimming left V 0 bases short and J 1 base short, with 8 bases between. The CDR3 loop reads CASSLDSGSYEQYF. CDR3 DNA sequence: TGTGCCAGCAGCTTGGATTCAGGGTCCTACGAGCAGTACTTC.

This clone was seen more than once but under ten times. The chain uses TRBV4-2 and TRBJ1-1; unclear D gene. V lost 1 base to trimming and J lost 3 bases, with 9 bases between them. The CDR3 sequence is 14 residues long. CDR1 LGHNA and CDR2 YNFKEQ come from the germline V gene. CDR3 sequence reads: CASSQGAEDTEAFF. As DNA, the CDR3 is TGTGCCAGCAGCCAAGGGGCCGAGGACACTGAAGCTTTCTTT.

This clone showed up just a few times. The chain uses TRBV15 and TRBJ1-1; 7 bases match TRBD1. This CDR3 contains 14 residues. Germline V lookup: CDR1 LNHNV, CDR2 YYDKDF (reference sequence). V gave up 4 bases and J gave up 6 bases; unmatched junction bases: 8. CDR3 loop: CATSTGQEEAEAFF. The CDR3 nucleotides read TGTGCCACCAGCACAGGACAGGAAGAGGCTGAAGCTTTCTTT.

This clone turned up a few times. This rearrangement joins TRBV4-2 to TRBJ2-7, with no clear D. The CDR3 runs 15 residues. V gave up 1 base and J gave up 2 bases, with 12 bases separating them. Germline loops: CDR1 LGHNA, CDR2 YNFKEQ. The CDR3 here is CASSQGMTPTYEQYF. DNA of the CDR3: TGTGCCAGCAGCCAAGGGATGACACCCACCTACGAGCAGTACTTC.

This clone has a handful of counts. The chain uses TRBV7-2 and TRBJ1-2; TRBD1 might be the D (6 bases). CDR1 is SGHTA, CDR2 FQGNSA, per germline. This CDR3 comprises 16 residues. Trimming left V 1 base short and J 3 bases short, with 15 bases between. The CDR3 DNA reads as TGTGCCAGCAGCTTAGAAGCGGGGGGGCTTGACTATGGCTACACCTTC. It specifies CASSLEAGGLDYGYTF.

There are a few counts of this clone. The V call is TRBV29-1, the J call TRBJ1-1; D uncertain. CDR3 length equals 12 residues. Germline-derived CDR1 and CDR2 are SQVTM and ANQGSEA. Trimming removed 5 bases at V and 4 bases at J, with 11 bases between. The CDR3 DNA reads TGCAGCGTTTTGGGGTTTGCCACTGAAGCTTTCTTT. It translates to CSVLGFATEAFF.

In regard to this clone: The same CDR3 arises from other DNA sequences in this sample as well. This chain joins TRBV9 and TRBJ1-2, with 8 bases matching TRBD1. J gave up 5 bases and V 2 bases, and 5 bases lay outside the gene matches. The CDR3 is 14 amino acids. The germline V gene has CDR1 SGDLS and CDR2 YYNGEE. The CDR3 DNA reads TGTGCCAGCAGCGTTGGACAGGGTAGTTATGGCTACACCTTC. Protein sequence: CASSVGQGSYGYTF. The entire variable domain, with the rest obtained from reference TRBV9 and TRBJ1-2, is as follows: DSGVTQTPKHLITATGQRVTLRCSPRSGDLSVYWYQQSLDQGLQFLIQYYNGEERAKGNILERFSAQQFPDLHSELNLSSLELGDSALYFCASSVGQGSYGYTFGSGTRLTVV.

This clone was counted between two and nine times. The chain has TRBV30 and TRBJ2-3; 7 bases are shared with TRBD2. This CDR3 has 12 amino acids. Looked up from germline, CDR1 is GTSNPN and CDR2 is SVGIG (reference sequence). The V segment lost 0 bases and the J segment 6 bases; nucleotides outside the gene matches: 0. The CDR3, as DNA: TGTGCCTGGAGTGTGGGAGGGGATACGCAGTATTTT. It specifies CAWSVGGDTQYF.

This clone was seen a handful of times. The V gene is TRBV28, the J gene TRBJ2-7; perhaps TRBD1 as D (5 bases). Trimming stripped 3 bases from V and 0 bases from J, with 15 bases between. CDR3 length equals 16 residues. The V gene's germline CDR1 is MDHEN and CDR2 SYDVKM. The CDR3 here is CASSLADSLSSYEQYF. The CDR3, as DNA: TGTGCCAGCAGTTTGGCCGACAGCCTATCCTCCTACGAGCAGTACTTC.

This clone was seen more than once but under ten times. The chain uses TRBV5-1 and TRBJ2-7; D unclear. Germline CDR1 SGHRS, CDR2 YFSETQ. This CDR3 is 12 amino acids long. With 4 bases removed from V and 3 bases from J, the gap between germline ends came to 8 bases. The chain's CDR3 is CASSADIYEQYF. The CDR3 nucleotides read TGCGCCAGCAGCGCCGACATCTACGAGCAGTACTTC.

As to this clone: This same CDR3 is encoded by further DNA sequences in the sample. The chain is built from TRBV18 and TRBJ1-1; D unclear. This CDR3 comprises 13 residues. Germline CDR1 and CDR2: KGHSH and LQKENI. Trimming removed 2 bases from V and 0 bases from J, with 4 bases in between. The CDR3 DNA reads TGTGCCAGCTCACCAGGGTTGAACACTGAAGCTTTCTTT. Encoded protein: CASSPGLNTEAFF.

This clone was counted only a few times. Other DNA sequences of this sample code for an identical CDR3. The chain has TRBV5-4 and TRBJ1-2; D gene unclear. Trimming cost V 2 bases and J 5 bases, with 7 bases left between them. This CDR3 is built from 12 residues. Germline V gives CDR1 SGHNT, CDR2 YYREEE (reference sequence). CDR3 DNA sequence: TGTGCCAGCAGCTTCGGGTCGTATGGCTACACCTTC. Amino acid sequence: CASSFGSYGYTF. Full variable domain (remainder filled in from reference TRBV5-4 and TRBJ1-2): ETGVTQSPTHLIKTRGQQVTLRCSSQSGHNTVSWYQQALGQGPQFIFQYYREEENGRGNFPPRFSGLQFPNYSSELNVNALELDDSALYLCASSFGSYGYTFGSGTRLTVV.

This clone was observed a handful of times. The chain carries TRBV18 and TRBJ2-3, with 9 bases aligning to TRBD1. The CDR3 consists of 18 residues. The germline V gene has CDR1 KGHSH and CDR2 LQKENI. With V trimmed by 3 bases and J by 3 bases, 13 bases remained unmatched. The CDR3 sequence is CASSPSYRQGVKTDTQYF. In DNA, the CDR3 is TGTGCCAGCTCACCTTCTTACCGACAGGGGGTAAAGACAGATACGCAGTATTTT.

Only a few counts were recorded for this clone. Other DNA sequences within the sample encode an identical CDR3. This rearrangement joins TRBV9 to TRBJ2-3; TRBD1 is a possible D gene (6 bases). The germline CDR1 and CDR2 sequences are SGDLS and YYNGEE. V was shortened by 2 bases and J by 3 bases, with 13 bases between the two germline ends. CDR3 size: 15 residues. The CDR3 region is CASSVLQGGTDTQYF. The CDR3, as DNA: TGTGCCAGCAGCGTGCTACAGGGTGGAACAGATACGCAGTATTTT.

DNA of the CDR3: TGTGCCAGCAGCCAAGGTTCCGTTTACGAGCAGTACTTC. This codes for CASSQGSVYEQYF. V usage is TRBV14 and J usage is TRBJ2-7; D ambiguous. Germline values: CDR1 SGHDN, CDR2 FVKESK. V lost 1 base, J lost 4 bases, and 8 bases lay in between. The CDR3 extends over 13 amino acids.